These 23 T cell receptor beta chains originate from one sample sequenced in a study of CD8+CD57+ T cells in acquired aplastic anemia. The TCR beta profiling, which covered VDJ combination and CDR3 sequence, was carried out using genomic DNA as the template. TCRdb used MiXCR to reprocess the reads, holding one entry per CDR3 protein. The sample lists roughly 160,000 distinct CDR3 sequences, 55% to 70% occurring once. The sample comprised sorted CD4+, CD8+, or CD8+CD57+ T cells (not recorded which) from PBMCs. The receptors originated from a human donor in good health.

This sequence joins TRBV24-1 and TRBJ1-2; D uncertain. V shed 5 bases and J shed 2 bases, with 2 bases lying between them. Germline lookup yields CDR1 KGHDR and CDR2 SFDVKD. This CDR3 is built from 11 residues. The CDR3 is CATSGNYGYTF. CDR3 sequence (DNA): TGTGCCACCAGTGGGAACTATGGCTACACCTTC.

The chain combines TRBV7-9 with TRBJ1-6; a possible D gene is TRBD1 (5 bases). The germline CDR1 and CDR2 sequences are SEHNR and FQNEAQ (reference sequence). Deletions cut 1 base from V and 10 bases from J, with 17 bases between. This CDR3 contains 16 residues. The CDR3 loop is CASSLGPQRGVSPLHF. CDR3 DNA sequence: TGTGCCAGCAGCTTAGGACCTCAGAGGGGAGTATCACCCCTCCACTTT.

About this clonotype: In this CDR3 the conserved last residue, phenylalanine or tryptophan, is missing, so a read error is likely. J is TRBJ2-7 and V is TRBV7-6; a possible D gene is TRBD2 (6 bases). Trimming left V 2 bases short and J 1 base short, with 9 bases between. CDR3 length: 14 residues. The V gene's germline CDR1 is SGHVS and CDR2 FNYEAQ. CDR3 in amino acids: CASSLRDLSYEQYL. As DNA, the CDR3 is TGTGCCAGCAGCTTAAGGGACTTATCCTACGAGCAGTACTTA.

A single count supports this clonotype. The chain employs TRBV15 and TRBJ1-5; no firm D call. Germline V gene lookup returns CDR1 LNHNV and CDR2 YYDKDF (reference sequence). This CDR3 contains 14 residues. Trimming removed 5 bases from V and 3 bases from J, with 11 bases in between. Here the CDR3 reads CATSLDGYNQPQHF. Written as DNA, the CDR3 is TGTGCCACCAGCTTAGACGGCTACAATCAGCCCCAGCATTTT. The full variable domain, with the rest looked up from reference TRBV15 and TRBJ1-5, is DAMVIQNPRYQVTQFGKPVTLSCSQTLNHNVMYWYQQKSSQAPKLLFHYYDKDFNNEADTPDNFQSRRPNTSFCFLDIRSPGLGDTAMYLCATSLDGYNQPQHFGDGTRLSIL.

CDR3 DNA: TGTGCCAGCAGCCTCAACCGGGACAGCCGGAATGAAGCTTTCTTT. Amino acid sequence: CASSLNRDSRNEAFF. The V gene is TRBV7-8, the J gene TRBJ1-1, with 7 bases matching TRBD1. Germline V gene data show CDR1 as SGHVS and CDR2 as FQNEAQ. The CDR3 contains 15 residues. Trimming at V came to 5 bases and at J to 7 bases, leaving 13 bases not matched to a gene.

This clonotype has ten or more counts. The chain is built from TRBV4-3 and TRBJ2-1; 13 nucleotides agree with TRBD2. The germline gives CDR1 LGHNA, CDR2 YSLEER. There are 18 residues in the CDR3. V lost 4 bases, J lost 0 bases, and 6 bases stayed unmatched. The CDR3 DNA sequence: TGCGCCAGCAGCCCTGGACTAGCGGGAGAGGCCTCCTACAATGAGCAGTTCTTC. Translating it yields CASSPGLAGEASYNEQFF.

The V and J genes are TRBV7-8 and TRBJ1-2; D is unclear. The CDR3 is 13 amino acids. The V gene lost 1 base and the J gene lost 8 bases, with 11 bases spanning the gap. Germline V gene sequence: CDR1 SGHVS, CDR2 FQNEAQ. In DNA form, the CDR3 reads TGTGCCAGCAGCTTAGTACGCGGGGAGGGCTACACCTTC. Protein product: CASSLVRGEGYTF.

The rearrangement uses TRBV5-1 and TRBJ1-1; the D gene is possibly TRBD1 (6 bases). The germline CDR1 and CDR2 sequences are SGHRS and YFSETQ. The CDR3 has 12 amino acids. Between the trimmed V and J ends, which lost 0 bases and 10 bases, there was a span of 10 bases. CDR3 DNA sequence: TGCGCCAGCAGCTTGGCCGAGGGGGTAGCTTTCTTT. As protein: CASSLAEGVAFF.

V and J are TRBV15 and TRBJ2-7; 7 positions match TRBD2. Germline loops: CDR1 LNHNV, CDR2 YYDKDF (reference sequence). V lost 3 bases to trimming and J lost 3 bases; unmatched junction nucleotides: 17. This CDR3 comprises 18 residues. CDR3 protein: CATSSYGLGSSGDYEQYF. DNA for the CDR3: TGTGCCACCAGCAGTTACGGCCTGGGGTCGAGCGGGGACTACGAGCAGTACTTC.

J is TRBJ2-3 and V is TRBV7-2, with D possibly TRBD2 on 5 matching bases. Germline assignment: CDR1 SGHTA and CDR2 FQGNSA. This CDR3 comprises 9 residues. V was shortened by 5 bases and J by 11 bases, with 5 bases between the two germline ends. The chain's CDR3 is CASSGLQYF. DNA for the CDR3: TGTGCCAGCAGCGGACTGCAGTATTTT.

Remarks on this clonotype: Compared with germline, one end of the junction differs, possibly owing to a read error. The rearrangement joins TRBV24-1 to TRBJ1-2; TRBD1 aligns across 12 bases. Germline V gene sequence: CDR1 KGHDR, CDR2 SFDVKD. The CDR3 spans 17 residues. CDR3 sequence: CATSARGQGAKNYGYTF. Here the CDR3 DNA reads TGTGCCACCAGTGCTAGGGGACAGGGGGCGAAGAACTACGGCTACACCTTC.

This clonotype showed up just once. V is TRBV20-1 and J is TRBJ2-7; possibly TRBD2 for D (6 bases). V was pared by 1 base and J by 2 bases, with 12 bases between. Germline-derived CDR1 and CDR2 are DFQATT and SNEGSKA (reference sequence). There are 14 residues in the CDR3. Here the CDR3 DNA reads TGCAGTGCTAGAGCGGGAGCGGGCACCTACGAGCAGTACTTC. Protein sequence: CSARAGAGTYEQYF.

The chain has TRBV15 and TRBJ1-2, with D possibly matching TRBD1 (5 bases). V shed 3 bases and J shed 0 bases, with 11 bases lying between them. CDR3 length: 15 amino acids. The germline CDR1 and CDR2 sequences are LNHNV and YYDKDF (reference sequence). CDR3 coding DNA: TGTGCCACCAGCAGCCGGGACTCCGCTAACTATGGCTACACCTTC. Translated, it gives CATSSRDSANYGYTF.

CDR3 nucleotide sequence: TGTGCCACCAGTTGGACCAGGGTCGATCAGCCCCAGCATTTT. Translation gives CATSWTRVDQPQHF. The V gene is TRBV24-1, the J gene TRBJ1-5; TRBD1 is a possible D gene (5 bases). Germline CDR1 and CDR2: KGHDR and SFDVKD. V dropped 6 bases and J dropped 5 bases, with 13 bases sitting between them. The CDR3 is 14 amino acids.

In nucleotides, the CDR3 is TGCAGCGCTCACGGGACACCCGAGCAGTTCTTC. Protein product: CSAHGTPEQFF. The V gene is TRBV29-1, the J gene TRBJ2-1; maybe TRBD1 (6 bases). This CDR3 has 11 residues. Deletions cut 7 bases from V and 10 bases from J, with 14 bases between. CDR1 and CDR2 from the germline V gene are SQVTM and ANQGSEA.

The chain uses TRBV19 and TRBJ1-5; 7 bases map to TRBD1. The germline CDR1 and CDR2 sequences are LNHDA and SQIVND (reference sequence). This CDR3 has 14 amino acids. With 6 bases clipped from V and 6 bases from J, the junction kept 8 bases outside the gene matches. DNA for the CDR3: TGTGCCAGTAGGTTGGACAGGCTGAGTCAGCCCCAGCATTTT. As protein: CASRLDRLSQPQHF. Together with reference TRBV19 and TRBJ1-5, the CDR3 gives the full variable domain: DGGITQSPKYLFRKEGQNVTLSCEQNLNHDAMYWYRQDPGQGLRLIYYSQIVNDFQKGDIAEGYSVSREKKESFPLTVTSAQKNPTAFYLCASRLDRLSQPQHFGDGTRLSIL.

In its sample, this clonotype was seen many times. The chain recombines TRBV4-1 with TRBJ2-7; the D gene is possibly TRBD1 (6 bases). Looked up from germline, CDR1 is MGHRA and CDR2 is YSYEKL. The CDR3 has 15 residues. V dropped 0 bases and J dropped 5 bases, with 14 bases sitting between them. The CDR3, as DNA: TGCGCCAGCAGCCAAGAGGACAGAGCAAAGGACGAGCAGTACTTC. Translated: CASSQEDRAKDEQYF.

In this sample, this clonotype turned up many times. This sequence joins TRBV7-9 and TRBJ1-1; D gene unclear. V lost 4 bases and J 1 base, leaving 13 bases between the germline ends. The V gene's germline CDR1 is SEHNR and CDR2 FQNEAQ (reference sequence). The CDR3 consists of 15 residues. The CDR3 nucleotides are TGTGCCAGCAGCTGGATTGCGAGGGAGAACACTGAAGCTTTCTTT. This codes for CASSWIARENTEAFF.

This clonotype was counted many times. The chain carries TRBV5-6 and TRBJ2-6; D remains ambiguous. The CDR3 is 17 amino acids. The V end was cut by 0 bases, the J end by 0 bases, with 10 bases between. Germline values: CDR1 SGHDT, CDR2 YYEEEE. For the CDR3, the DNA is TGTGCCAGCAGCTTGGTAGTAGCCAGCTCTGGGGCCAACGTCCTGACTTTC. Its protein is CASSLVVASSGANVLTF.

The chain joins TRBV7-6 to TRBJ2-7; TRBD1 matches 8 bases. The CDR3 runs to 14 residues. V shed 5 bases and J 6 bases; nucleotides not matched to a gene: 9. The germline V gene encodes CDR1 SGHVS and CDR2 FNYEAQ. In DNA form, the CDR3 reads TGTGCCAGCAGCCTAGGACAGGGTACGGGCGAGCAGTACTTC. Its protein product is CASSLGQGTGEQYF.

The rearrangement links TRBV11-2 to TRBJ2-7, with D possibly being TRBD2 (5 bases). The germline V gene encodes CDR1 SGHAT and CDR2 FQNNGV. V shed 4 bases and J shed 0 bases, with 16 bases lying between them. This CDR3 region has 16 residues. The CDR3 DNA reads TGTGCCAGCAGCTCTGCGGGCTTTCTAAGCTCCTACGAGCAGTACTTC. It codes for CASSSAGFLSSYEQYF. The full variable domain, with the rest looked up from reference TRBV11-2 and TRBJ2-7, is EAGVAQSPRYKIIEKRQSVAFWCNPISGHATLYWYQQILGQGPKLLIQFQNNGVVDDSQLPKDRFSAERLKGVDSTLKIQPAKLEDSAVYLCASSSAGFLSSYEQYFGPGTRLTVT.

This clonotype was seen only a few times. This rearrangement joins TRBV7-9 to TRBJ2-1, with 8 bases fitting TRBD2. The CDR3 is 12 residues long. Trimming cost V 6 bases and J 9 bases; bases outside gene matches: 4. CDR1 is SEHNR and CDR2 is FQNEAQ in the germline V gene (reference sequence). CDR3: CASSYLAGEQFF. In DNA form, the CDR3 reads TGTGCCAGCAGTTATCTAGCGGGTGAGCAGTTCTTC.

The rearrangement links TRBV7-8 to TRBJ1-4; perhaps TRBD1 as D (5 bases). Germline CDR1 and CDR2: SGHVS and FQNEAQ. Trimming took off 2 bases at V and 8 bases at J, with 18 bases between the two ends. The CDR3 spans 16 residues. CDR3 bases: TGTGCCAGCAGCTTAAATCGCGGGGCGACGGGGGAAAAACTGTTTTTT. Translated: CASSLNRGATGEKLFF.